The 15 T cell receptor beta chains in this list originate from one sample, sequenced in a study of cytomegalovirus exposure and HLA in healthy donors. With 60 Vbeta and 13 Jbeta primers, the PCR was carried out. Measured with immunoSEQ multiplex PCR; TCRdb has only the in-frame clones, and not every one. The table has some 190,000 clones, roughly 80% seen once; the top ten hold less than 2.5%. The sequenced sample consisted of PBMCs. The receptors here all came from a male donor in good health and CMV-seronegative.

The chain links TRBV19 to TRBJ2-5; 8 bases match TRBD1. V was pared by 8 bases and J by 1 base, with 0 bases of the junction left unmatched. CDR3 size: 12 residues. Germline V gene lookup returns CDR1 LNHDA and CDR2 SQIVND (reference sequence). This chain's CDR3 is CASGTGQETQYF. Here the CDR3 DNA reads TGTGCCAGTGGGACAGGCCAAGAGACCCAGTACTTC.

This chain uses TRBV7-3 with TRBJ1-1; tentative D call: TRBD1 (5 bases). Trimming pared 5 bases from V and 5 bases from J, leaving 12 bases between. The CDR3 has 13 residues. Germline V lookup: CDR1 SGHTA, CDR2 FQGTGA. CDR3 sequence (DNA): TGTGCCAGCAGCCTAAGGGCAGGGACTGAAGCTTTCTTT. Protein sequence: CASSLRAGTEAFF.

The chain has TRBV9 and TRBJ1-6, with TRBD1 matching 11 bases. Trimming cost V 4 bases and J 8 bases; bases outside gene matches: 8. CDR1 and CDR2 (germline): SGDLS, YYNGEE. The CDR3 runs to 16 residues. CDR3 sequence reads: CASSSKLGQGDSPLHF. DNA of the CDR3: TGTGCCAGCAGCTCCAAGTTGGGACAGGGGGATTCACCCCTCCACTTT.

The CDR3 sequence is CASSKPGLAPGELFF. CDR3 coding DNA: TGTGCCAGTAGTAAACCGGGACTAGCACCCGGGGAGCTGTTTTTT. The chain employs TRBV19 and TRBJ2-2, with 9 bases identical to TRBD2. This CDR3 contains 15 residues. With V trimmed by 4 bases and J by 6 bases, 6 bases remained unmatched. In germline, CDR1 is LNHDA, CDR2 SQIVND (reference sequence). The whole variable domain, filled in from reference TRBV19 and TRBJ2-2, reads DGGITQSPKYLFRKEGQNVTLSCEQNLNHDAMYWYRQDPGQGLRLIYYSQIVNDFQKGDIAEGYSVSREKKESFPLTVTSAQKNPTAFYLCASSKPGLAPGELFFGEGSRLTVL.

The gene calls are TRBV7-8 and TRBJ2-7, with 8 bases matching TRBD2. After removal of 4 bases from V and 2 bases from J, the junction contained 10 bases not matched to a gene. Germline values: CDR1 SGHVS, CDR2 FQNEAQ. The CDR3 length is 16 residues. This chain's CDR3 is CASSSDQGTSPYEQYF. DNA for the CDR3: TGTGCCAGCAGCTCAGACCAGGGGACTAGTCCCTACGAGCAGTACTTC.

The chain employs TRBV5-4 and TRBJ2-1, with 7 bases fitting TRBD1. The CDR3 contains 15 residues. Looked up from germline, CDR1 is SGHNT and CDR2 is YYREEE (reference sequence). The V and J ends lost 3 bases and 0 bases, in that order; junction bases with no gene match: 3. The CDR3 loop reads CASSWDRSSYNEQFF. For the CDR3, the DNA is TGTGCCAGCAGCTGGGACAGAAGCTCCTACAATGAGCAGTTCTTC.

This clone was detected once. The V and J genes are TRBV27 and TRBJ2-3, with a tentative D call TRBD1 (6 bases). Trimming pared 4 bases from V and 2 bases from J, leaving 16 bases between. The length of the CDR3 is 16 residues. CDR1 and CDR2 from the germline V gene are MNHEY and SMNVEV (reference sequence). The CDR3 DNA is TGTGCCAGCAGTTGGACAGTGCCGAGGAACACAGATACGCAGTATTTT. This translates into CASSWTVPRNTDTQYF.

This sequence joins TRBV7-9 and TRBJ1-4; D gene uncertain. This CDR3 spans 13 amino acids. Germline V gives CDR1 SEHNR, CDR2 FQNEAQ (reference sequence). V was cut by 8 bases and J by 3 bases, with 10 bases left in between. CDR3 DNA: TGTGCCAGCCTTCGAGGATCTAATGAAAAACTGTTTTTT. It codes for CASLRGSNEKLFF.

The V call is TRBV28, the J call TRBJ2-7; TRBD1 matches 9 bases. V was pared by 7 bases and J by 4 bases, with 11 bases of the junction left unmatched. The CDR3 has 15 amino acids. CDR1 MDHEN and CDR2 SYDVKM come from the germline V gene. The DNA for the CDR3 is TGTGCCAGCACGGACAGGGGCCTTACTCAATACGAGCAGTACTTC. It translates to CASTDRGLTQYEQYF.

This rearrangement joins TRBV5-4 to TRBJ2-3, with D hard to call. The V gene lost 0 bases and the J gene lost 1 base, with 9 bases spanning the gap. Germline CDR1 and CDR2: SGHNT and YYREEE (reference sequence). The CDR3 covers 15 residues. The CDR3 coding sequence is TGTGCCAGCAGCTTGGTCTCCGTCGGCACAGATACGCAGTATTTT. It specifies CASSLVSVGTDTQYF.

V is TRBV2 and J is TRBJ2-7, with a possible D match to TRBD1 (6 bases). Germline V gene data show CDR1 as SNHLY and CDR2 as FYNNEI. Trimming cost V 7 bases and J 3 bases, with 10 bases left between them. The CDR3 is made up of 12 amino acids. CDR3 DNA: TGTGCCAGCATATTACAGGGCTACGAGCAGTACTTC. Its protein is CASILQGYEQYF. Full variable domain (missing parts from reference TRBV2 and TRBJ2-7): EPEVTQTPSHQVTQMGQEVILRCVPISNHLYFYWYRQILGQKVEFLVSFYNNEISEKSEIFDDQFSVERPDGSNFTLKIRSTKLEDSAMYFCASILQGYEQYFGPGTRLTVT.

This chain connects TRBV25-1 to TRBJ1-1; 7 bases are a match to TRBD1. CDR1 and CDR2 from the germline V gene are MGHDK and SYGVNS. The CDR3 has 14 amino acids. Losses at the gene ends were 4 bases for V and 4 bases for J; bases not matched to a gene: 6. The CDR3 loop reads CASSGLTGSTEAFF. The CDR3 DNA sequence: TGTGCCAGCAGTGGACTGACAGGGAGCACTGAAGCTTTCTTT.

The chain has TRBV2 and TRBJ2-2, with D uncertain. The CDR3 has 14 residues. Between the trimmed V and J ends, which lost 2 bases and 3 bases, there was a span of 7 bases. The germline V gene encodes CDR1 SNHLY and CDR2 FYNNEI. In nucleotides, the CDR3 is TGTGCCAGCAGTGAACCAACACACACCGGGGAGCTGTTTTTT. Amino acids: CASSEPTHTGELFF.

A note on this clone: An end of the junction does not agree with germline; a read error may underlie this. The sample has other DNA sequences that encode this CDR3 too. The chain combines TRBV7-7 with TRBJ2-3, with a weak D call TRBD2 (5 bases). The length of the CDR3 is 12 residues. Germline V gene sequence: CDR1 SSHAT, CDR2 FNYEAQ (reference sequence). The CDR3 reads CASSPGGDTQYF. CDR3 DNA sequence: TGTGCTAGCAGCCCCGGCGGGGATACGCAGTATTTT.

In nucleotides, the CDR3 is TGTGCCAGCAGCCACGACAAGTACGAGCAGTACTTC. Encoded protein: CASSHDKYEQYF. The J gene is TRBJ2-7, the V gene TRBV7-8; D ambiguous. There are 12 residues in the CDR3. The V gene's germline CDR1 is SGHVS and CDR2 FQNEAQ. Trimming stripped 5 bases from V and 4 bases from J, with 9 bases between.